What follows is one T cell receptor beta chain and its context. Antigen unknown. The sample originates from a study of cytomegalovirus exposure and HLA in healthy donors. The PCR made use of 60 Vbeta and 13 Jbeta primers. TCRdb's table, derived via immunoSEQ multiplex PCR, lists solely in-frame clones and lacks some. This repertoire shows 110,000 or so clones, under 80% found once; its top ten account for over 7%. Germline loops: CDR1 LNHDA, CDR2 SQIVND (reference sequence). The germline V and J ends were trimmed by 4 bases and 2 bases, with 12 bases remaining between them. The CDR3 spans 14 residues. Broader study findings: Another analysis was done later, and it associated roughly 15,000 TCR beta sequences with HLA alleles at 0.05 false discovery rate. In an earlier analysis, in approximately 630 donors, most V segments appeared productive either ~90% or ~30% of the time.

This TCR was sampled from a woman aged 40 to 50 in good health and CMV-seropositive. The chain employs TRBV19 and TRBJ2-7; TRBD1 might be the D (5 bases). The sequencing input was PBMCs. CDR3 nucleotides: TGTGCCAGTAGTAGGCCAGGGTGGCCCTACGAGCAGTACTTC. It translates to CASSRPGWPYEQYF. Filled out from reference TRBV19 and TRBJ2-7, the complete variable domain reads DGGITQSPKYLFRKEGQNVTLSCEQNLNHDAMYWYRQDPGQGLRLIYYSQIVNDFQKGDIAEGYSVSREKKESFPLTVTSAQKNPTAFYLCASSRPGWPYEQYFGPGTRLTVT.